What follows are 8 T cell receptor beta chains derived from one specimen sequenced in a study of blood T cell repertoires in COVID-19. This table comes from immunoSEQ multiplex PCR, and its TCRdb copy is limited to in-frame clones, with some not included. The table lists 30,000 to 40,000 clones, more than 75% of them singletons. Sequencing used peripheral blood. Source of these receptors: a woman aged 55 to 70 with acute or convalescent COVID-19.

The J gene is TRBJ2-7, the V gene TRBV6-4; 12 positions agree with TRBD1. Germline CDR1 and CDR2: MRHNA and SNTAGT. V gave up 8 bases and J gave up 5 bases; unmatched junction bases: 7. The CDR3 spans 14 residues. CDR3 loop: CASSSGTGGDEQYF. The CDR3 bases are TGTGCCAGCTCATCCGGGACAGGGGGCGACGAGCAGTACTTC.

V is TRBV9 and J is TRBJ1-1, with TRBD1 as a possible D gene (6 bases). Germline V gene lookup returns CDR1 SGDLS and CDR2 YYNGEE. V lost 4 bases and J 1 base, leaving 14 bases between the germline ends. The CDR3 contains 15 residues. The CDR3 reads CASSLFTGKNTEAFF. DNA of the CDR3: TGTGCCAGCAGCCTCTTTACAGGGAAGAACACTGAAGCTTTCTTT.

This chain connects TRBV6-5 to TRBJ1-3; D might be TRBD1 (6 bases). Germline V gives CDR1 MNHEY, CDR2 SVGAGI. This CDR3 spans 15 amino acids. Trimming cost V 8 bases and J 0 bases, with 14 bases left between them. CDR3 in amino acids: CASLRQAISGNTIYF. The CDR3 nucleotides are TGTGCCAGCCTACGACAGGCCATCTCTGGAAACACCATATATTTT.

This CDR3 reads CASSSEGLAAPPDTQYF. The CDR3 bases are TGCGCCAGCAGCTCTGAAGGACTAGCGGCCCCCCCAGATACGCAGTATTTT. The V and J genes are TRBV5-1 and TRBJ2-3; 10 nucleotides match TRBD2. Unmatched junction bases numbered 11, after V lost 3 bases and J lost 4 bases. The CDR3 is made up of 17 amino acids. Germline loops: CDR1 SGHRS, CDR2 YFSETQ.

The genes are TRBV6-6 and TRBJ1-1; D is uncertain. Germline V CDR1 and CDR2: MNHNY, SVGAGI (reference sequence). This CDR3 spans 14 amino acids. The germline V and J ends were trimmed by 0 bases and 0 bases, with 5 bases remaining between them. The CDR3, as DNA: TGTGCCAGCAGTTACTCTGAGGTGAACACTGAAGCTTTCTTT. Translated: CASSYSEVNTEAFF.

The chain has TRBV13 and TRBJ1-5, with 7 bases aligning to TRBD1. Germline V CDR1 and CDR2: PRHDT, FYEKMQ (reference sequence). V shed 4 bases and J 3 bases; nucleotides not matched to a gene: 3. This CDR3 region has 14 residues. This chain's CDR3 is CASSSGQTNQPQHF. The CDR3 DNA reads TGTGCCAGCAGCTCGGGACAGACCAATCAGCCCCAGCATTTT.

The V and J genes are TRBV30 and TRBJ2-7, with a possible D match to TRBD1 (6 bases). Trimming cost V 4 bases and J 3 bases, with 13 bases left between them. The CDR3 is made up of 13 amino acids. Germline V gene lookup returns CDR1 GTSNPN and CDR2 SVGIG (reference sequence). The CDR3 region is CAWTGHSYYEQYF. CDR3 coding DNA: TGTGCCTGGACGGGACATAGCTACTACGAGCAGTACTTC.

This clone was counted a few times. The chain employs TRBV4-1 and TRBJ2-6, with 7 bases identical to TRBD2. Trimming at V came to 1 base and at J to 0 bases, leaving 3 bases not matched to a gene. The CDR3 spans 17 residues. CDR1 is MGHRA and CDR2 is YSYEKL in the germline V gene. CDR3 protein: CASSQGGGSSGANVLTF. The DNA for the CDR3 is TGCGCCAGCAGCCAAGGGGGCGGGAGCTCTGGGGCCAACGTCCTGACTTTC.